The 11 T cell receptor beta chains listed next were all sequenced from one sample in a study of beta chain features in type 1 diabetes. The study's findings and limits: The study found moderately but significantly shorter TCRB CDR3s in all four CD4+ subsets of Type 1 diabetes patients.

The antigens for these receptors are not known. Reverse transcription of all isolated RNA meant that expressed TCRB transcripts were sequenced. The method was immunoSEQ multiplex PCR; TCRdb's version includes in-frame clones alone and lacks a portion of them. The sample shows fewer than 450,000 clones, 13% of them seen only once. The sample taken for sequencing was naive CD4+ T cells from blood. These receptors were taken from a young woman with type 1 diabetes.

This clone was seen a few times. The chain joins TRBV7-9 to TRBJ2-7; 11 bases line up with TRBD1. This CDR3 has 16 amino acids. The V and J ends lost 5 bases and 3 bases, in that order; junction bases with no gene match: 9. CDR1 and CDR2 from the germline V gene are SEHNR and FQNEAQ (reference sequence). CDR3 loop: CASSRTGTGGIYEQYF. For the CDR3, the DNA is TGTGCCAGCAGCAGGACCGGGACAGGGGGAATCTACGAGCAGTACTTC.

The V and J genes are TRBV7-2 and TRBJ2-2, with D possibly being TRBD1 (5 bases). The V end was cut by 5 bases, the J end by 0 bases, with 13 bases between. This CDR3 contains 16 residues. CDR1 and CDR2 from the germline V gene are SGHTA and FQGNSA. CDR3 DNA: TGTGCCAGCAGCCCCCATGCCAGGGCGAACACCGGGGAGCTGTTTTTT. This codes for CASSPHARANTGELFF.

The CDR3 loop is CASSQTAGLGNIQYF. CDR3 DNA sequence: TGTGCCAGCAGTCAAACAGCTGGGTTAGGAAACATTCAGTACTTC. V is TRBV6-6 and J is TRBJ2-4; D call uncertain. The V gene lost 5 bases and the J gene lost 6 bases, with 17 bases spanning the gap. CDR1 and CDR2 (germline): MNHNY, SVGAGI (reference sequence). The length of the CDR3 is 15 residues.

V usage is TRBV15 and J usage is TRBJ2-3, with 14 bases identical to TRBD2. CDR3 length: 18 residues. Germline trimming cut 0 bases from V and 7 bases from J; bases unmatched to any gene: 9. CDR1 is LNHNV and CDR2 is YYDKDF in the germline V gene (reference sequence). The CDR3 coding sequence is TGTGCCACCAGCAGAGATCGGACTAGCGGGAGGAGTGGGAATACGCAGTATTTT. Its translation: CATSRDRTSGRSGNTQYF.

Only a few counts were recorded for this clone. The V call is TRBV27, the J call TRBJ1-5, with D maybe TRBD1 (6 bases). CDR1 and CDR2 from the germline V gene are MNHEY and SMNVEV (reference sequence). Trimming took 2 bases from V and 6 from J, leaving 8 bases between them. This CDR3 is built from 13 residues. CDR3 sequence: CASSLTGFQPQHF. The CDR3, as DNA: TGTGCCAGCAGTTTAACAGGGTTTCAGCCCCAGCATTTT.

This rearrangement joins TRBV27 to TRBJ2-1; D gene ambiguous. Per germline, CDR1 MNHEY and CDR2 SMNVEV (reference sequence). The V and J ends lost 1 base and 10 bases respectively, with 8 bases between them. This CDR3 region has 12 residues. The CDR3 sequence is CASSLFGREQFF. Here the CDR3 DNA reads TGTGCCAGCAGTTTATTTGGCAGGGAGCAGTTCTTC.

This clone was observed a few times. J is TRBJ2-2 and V is TRBV30; TRBD1 agrees at 7 bases. CDR1 is GTSNPN and CDR2 is SVGIG in the germline V gene (reference sequence). J gave up 3 bases and V 0 bases, and 10 bases lay outside the gene matches. This CDR3 contains 17 residues. CDR3 sequence: CAWSVSRTGRYTGELFF. The CDR3 DNA reads TGTGCCTGGAGTGTCAGCCGGACAGGACGTTACACCGGGGAGCTGTTTTTT.

This clone turned up a few times. Other DNA sequences in this sample translate to the same CDR3. DNA of the CDR3: TGTGCCAGCAGTCCAAACTATGGCTACACCTTC. This encodes CASSPNYGYTF. V usage is TRBV28 and J usage is TRBJ1-2; no definite D call. Germline assignment: CDR1 MDHEN and CDR2 SYDVKM. Trimming removed 5 bases at V and 2 bases at J, with 3 bases between. This CDR3 has 11 residues.

The rearrangement links TRBV5-4 to TRBJ1-4; D is unclear. The germline gives CDR1 SGHNT, CDR2 YYREEE (reference sequence). The CDR3 runs to 14 residues. The V and J ends lost 4 bases and 8 bases respectively, with 15 bases between them. CDR3 sequence: CASSPTLGGEKLFF. The CDR3 coding sequence is TGTGCCAGCAGCCCCACGCTGGGAGGCGAAAAACTGTTTTTT.

This chain joins TRBV7-2 and TRBJ2-3, with D tentatively TRBD1 (6 bases). The CDR3 covers 16 residues. Germline assignment: CDR1 SGHTA and CDR2 FQGNSA. V gave up 1 base and J gave up 5 bases, with 16 bases separating them. The CDR3 loop is CASSLGVGQSRDTQYF. The CDR3 DNA follows: TGTGCCAGCAGCTTAGGGGTTGGACAGAGTCGAGATACGCAGTATTTT.

Only a few counts were recorded for this clone. The CDR3 protein is CAWAGGTYNEQFF. The DNA of the CDR3 is TGTGCCTGGGCCGGGGGTACCTACAATGAGCAGTTCTTC. The chain uses TRBV30 and TRBJ2-1; D perhaps matches TRBD2 (6 bases). This CDR3 comprises 13 residues. From germline, CDR1 is GTSNPN and CDR2 SVGIG (reference sequence). V lost 5 bases to trimming and J lost 2 bases, with 10 bases between them.